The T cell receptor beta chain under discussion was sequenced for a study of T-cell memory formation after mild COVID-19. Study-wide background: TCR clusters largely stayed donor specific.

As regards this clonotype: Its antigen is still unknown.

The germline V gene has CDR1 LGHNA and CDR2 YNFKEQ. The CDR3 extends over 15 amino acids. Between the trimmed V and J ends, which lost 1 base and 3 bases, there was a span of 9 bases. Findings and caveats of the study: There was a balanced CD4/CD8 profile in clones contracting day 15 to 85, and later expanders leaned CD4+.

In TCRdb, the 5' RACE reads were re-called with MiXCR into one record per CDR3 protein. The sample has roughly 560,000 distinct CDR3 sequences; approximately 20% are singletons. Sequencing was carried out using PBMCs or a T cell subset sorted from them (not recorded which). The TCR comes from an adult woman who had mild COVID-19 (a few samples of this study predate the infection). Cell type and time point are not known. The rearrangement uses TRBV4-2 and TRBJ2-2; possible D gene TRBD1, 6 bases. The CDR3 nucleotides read TGTGCCAGCAGCCAAGCGGACAGTTACACCGGGGAGCTGTTTTTT. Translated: CASSQADSYTGELFF.